This passage covers 9 T cell receptor beta chains from one sample sequenced in a study of technical replicates of blood from several donors. The data were produced by immunoSEQ multiplex PCR, yet TCRdb's version contains in-frame clones alone and is incomplete. The sample yields 60,000 to 85,000 clones, around 94% seen once. Sequencing used T cells isolated from PBMCs. The origin of the receptors is a human donor in good health.

The gene calls are TRBV5-5 and TRBJ2-7; D gene uncertain. Germline V lookup: CDR1 SGHKS, CDR2 YYEKEE (reference sequence). The V and J ends lost 0 bases and 9 bases respectively, with 7 bases between them. This CDR3 has 11 residues. The CDR3 loop reads CASSLGDSQYF. The CDR3 nucleotides are TGTGCCAGCAGCTTGGGAGACTCGCAGTACTTC.

The V call is TRBV7-3, the J call TRBJ2-1; 9 nucleotides agree with TRBD2. With 5 bases clipped from V and 4 bases from J, the junction kept 9 bases outside the gene matches. CDR1 and CDR2 from the germline V gene are SGHTA and FQGTGA. The CDR3 consists of 16 residues. In DNA, the CDR3 is TGTGCCAGCAGCGCACAGAGCGGGAGGCCTTACAATGAGCAGTTCTTC. Protein: CASSAQSGRPYNEQFF.

The CDR3 sequence: CASSQTQGWYNEQFF. DNA of the CDR3: TGTGCCAGCAGCCAAACCCAGGGATGGTACAATGAGCAGTTCTTC. This chain uses TRBV14 with TRBJ2-1, with a weak D call TRBD1 (5 bases). Trimming stripped 2 bases from V and 4 bases from J, with 12 bases between. Per the germline V gene, CDR1 is SGHDN and CDR2 is FVKESK. The CDR3 extends over 15 amino acids.

This chain uses TRBV6-5 with TRBJ2-7; 10 positions match TRBD1. After removal of 4 bases from V and 3 bases from J, the junction contained 3 bases not matched to a gene. This CDR3 has 14 amino acids. The germline CDR1 and CDR2 sequences are MNHEY and SVGAGI. The DNA for the CDR3 is TGTGCCAGCAGTTTAGACAGGGGGCACTACGAGCAGTACTTC. As protein: CASSLDRGHYEQYF.

V usage is TRBV10-3 and J usage is TRBJ2-2, with TRBD2 matching over 9 bases. The junction had 5 bases not matched to a gene; V was cut back by 2 bases and J by 4 bases. The CDR3 runs to 16 residues. The V gene's germline CDR1 is ENHRY and CDR2 SYGVKD. CDR3 coding DNA: TGTGCCATCAGTGAGCCTGGACTAGCGAGCACCGGGGAGCTGTTTTTT. It yields the protein CAISEPGLASTGELFF.

This clone showed up just once. At one boundary the junction diverges from the germline segment, which might be a read error. The V and J genes are TRBV6-5 and TRBJ2-7, with D perhaps matching TRBD1 (6 bases). Germline loops: CDR1 MNHEY, CDR2 SVGAGI. The CDR3 is 13 amino acids. The CDR3 spells CASSRTDTYEQCF. The DNA of the CDR3 is TGTGCCAGCAGTAGGACAGATACCTACGAGCAGTGCTTC.

V usage is TRBV7-9 and J usage is TRBJ1-4; TRBD1 agrees at 7 bases. This CDR3 comprises 15 residues. Germline V CDR1 and CDR2: SEHNR, FQNEAQ (reference sequence). The trim removed 5 bases at V and 7 bases at J, leaving 10 bases unmatched. The CDR3 region has the DNA TGTGCCAGCAGCCCTGGGGACAGTAGAAGTGAAAAACTGTTTTTT. Translation: CASSPGDSRSEKLFF.

The CDR3 nucleotides are TGTGCCAGCAGCTTTGGACAGGAGGCCCAGCATTTT. Protein sequence: CASSFGQEAQHF. V gene TRBV7-9 combines with J gene TRBJ1-5, with 7 bases identical to TRBD1. Unmatched junction bases numbered 4, after V lost 3 bases and J lost 11 bases. Per the germline V gene, CDR1 is SEHNR and CDR2 is FQNEAQ (reference sequence). The CDR3 runs 12 residues.

V is TRBV6-5 and J is TRBJ1-3, with D tentatively TRBD1 (6 bases). Deletions cut 4 bases from V and 4 bases from J, with 14 bases between. The CDR3 covers 15 residues. Germline values: CDR1 MNHEY, CDR2 SVGAGI. The CDR3 region is CASSSHTGLGNTIYF. CDR3 in DNA: TGTGCCAGCAGTTCCCATACAGGGTTGGGAAACACCATATATTTT.